The next 7 T cell receptor beta chains were all read from a single sample in a study of cytomegalovirus exposure and HLA in healthy donors. Using immunoSEQ multiplex PCR, the repertoire was profiled, and TCRdb retains in-frame clones only, with some absent. The sample carries 250,000 to 300,000 clones, nearly 90% recorded once. The source material was PBMCs. These receptors all come from a woman younger than 35 in good health and CMV-seronegative.

V gene TRBV28 combines with J gene TRBJ1-5; 9 bases agree with TRBD1. V was clipped by 5 bases and J by 5 bases; unmatched bases: 13. CDR1 MDHEN and CDR2 SYDVKM come from the germline V gene. The CDR3 covers 17 residues. The CDR3 sequence: CASSGPPAGTGYQPQHF. The CDR3 DNA reads TGTGCCAGCAGTGGCCCACCCGCCGGGACAGGGTATCAGCCCCAGCATTTT.

V gene TRBV4-3 combines with J gene TRBJ2-3; 8 bases are a match to TRBD2. V gave up 0 bases and J gave up 4 bases; unmatched junction bases: 9. Germline V CDR1 and CDR2: LGHNA, YSLEER. This CDR3 comprises 17 residues. DNA for the CDR3: TGCGCCAGCAGCCAAGATGTTGGAGCGGGGGTGGCAGATACGCAGTATTTT. It codes for CASSQDVGAGVADTQYF.

The chain couples TRBV6-1 to TRBJ1-2; tentative D call: TRBD1 (5 bases). CDR3 length: 15 residues. CDR1 and CDR2 (germline): MNHNS, SASEGT. Trimming removed 0 bases from V and 2 bases from J, with 10 bases in between. This CDR3 is CASSEAGVPNYGYTF. The DNA of the CDR3 is TGTGCCAGCAGTGAAGCAGGGGTACCGAACTATGGCTACACCTTC.

The chain uses TRBV11-2 and TRBJ2-1; D is possibly TRBD1 (6 bases). The germline gives CDR1 SGHAT, CDR2 FQNNGV. This CDR3 spans 17 amino acids. Trimming pared 4 bases from V and 0 bases from J, leaving 16 bases between. CDR3 bases: TGTGCCAGCAGCTCGCCACAGGGCAGGAGCTCCTACAATGAGCAGTTCTTC. Residues: CASSSPQGRSSYNEQFF. The full variable domain, its missing parts supplied by reference TRBV11-2 and TRBJ2-1, is EAGVAQSPRYKIIEKRQSVAFWCNPISGHATLYWYQQILGQGPKLLIQFQNNGVVDDSQLPKDRFSAERLKGVDSTLKIQPAKLEDSAVYLCASSSPQGRSSYNEQFFGPGTRLTVL.

J is TRBJ2-5 and V is TRBV7-8; 7 nucleotides line up with TRBD2. CDR3 length: 16 amino acids. From germline, CDR1 is SGHVS and CDR2 FQNEAQ. V shed 5 bases and J 8 bases; nucleotides not matched to a gene: 17. CDR3 sequence reads: CASSPTSDALSRTQYF. The DNA of the CDR3 is TGTGCCAGCAGCCCAACTAGCGATGCCCTTTCGCGAACCCAGTACTTC.

The chain links TRBV28 to TRBJ2-5, with D perhaps matching TRBD1 (5 bases). Trimming removed 6 bases at V and 4 bases at J, with 21 bases between. The CDR3 consists of 16 residues. Germline CDR1 is MDHEN and CDR2 is SYDVKM. CDR3 in DNA: TGTGCCAGCAGGGACGGTGGGGCGCTAAGCCGAGAGACCCAGTACTTC. Its translation is CASRDGGALSRETQYF.

The chain carries TRBV10-3 and TRBJ2-5; 8 positions match TRBD2. CDR1 and CDR2 from the germline V gene are ENHRY and SYGVKD. With 4 bases clipped from V and 4 bases from J, the junction kept 11 bases outside the gene matches. This CDR3 has 16 amino acids. CDR3 residues: CAISGITGGPGETQYF. The DNA for the CDR3 is TGTGCCATCAGTGGTATAACGGGGGGGCCGGGAGAGACCCAGTACTTC.